Detailed here is one T cell receptor beta chain. Antigen specificity is unknown. The entry originates in a study of T cells in narcolepsy. Overall study context: Donors had narcolepsy type 1 or type 2, or were healthy controls.

The assay was immunoSEQ multiplex PCR, and TCRdb's table has in-frame clones only and misses some. The data contain about 30,000 clones, around four fifths of them singletons. Per the germline V gene, CDR1 is SNHLY and CDR2 is FYNNEI. V lost 6 bases and J lost 0, with 17 bases in between. This CDR3 comprises 16 residues. Whole-study results and caveats: Autoreactive clonotypes reportedly recurred in blood of same and different patients, not controls. Some memory CD4+ repertoires had no autoreactive clone sequences.

V usage is TRBV2 and J usage is TRBJ1-1; D possibly corresponds to TRBD1 (5 bases). The sample consisted of memory (CD45RA-) CD4+ T cells from blood. This sequence originates from a human donor in good health. The chain's CDR3 is CASRRGHRSMNTEAFF. In DNA form, the CDR3 reads TGTGCCAGCAGACGCGGACATAGGTCCATGAACACTGAAGCTTTCTTT.